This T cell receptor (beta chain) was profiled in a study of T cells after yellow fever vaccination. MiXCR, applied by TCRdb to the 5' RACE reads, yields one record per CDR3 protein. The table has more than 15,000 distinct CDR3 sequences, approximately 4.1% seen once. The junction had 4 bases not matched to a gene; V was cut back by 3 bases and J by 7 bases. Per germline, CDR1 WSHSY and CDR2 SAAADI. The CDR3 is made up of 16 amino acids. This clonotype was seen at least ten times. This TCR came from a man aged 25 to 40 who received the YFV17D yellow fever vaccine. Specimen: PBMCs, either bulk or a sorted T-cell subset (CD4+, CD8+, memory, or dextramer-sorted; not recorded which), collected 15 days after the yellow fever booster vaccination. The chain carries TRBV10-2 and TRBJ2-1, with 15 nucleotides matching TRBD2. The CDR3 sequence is CASSDPGTSGGNEQFF. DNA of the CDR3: TGCGCCAGCAGTGACCCCGGGACTAGCGGGGGGAATGAGCAGTTCTTC.